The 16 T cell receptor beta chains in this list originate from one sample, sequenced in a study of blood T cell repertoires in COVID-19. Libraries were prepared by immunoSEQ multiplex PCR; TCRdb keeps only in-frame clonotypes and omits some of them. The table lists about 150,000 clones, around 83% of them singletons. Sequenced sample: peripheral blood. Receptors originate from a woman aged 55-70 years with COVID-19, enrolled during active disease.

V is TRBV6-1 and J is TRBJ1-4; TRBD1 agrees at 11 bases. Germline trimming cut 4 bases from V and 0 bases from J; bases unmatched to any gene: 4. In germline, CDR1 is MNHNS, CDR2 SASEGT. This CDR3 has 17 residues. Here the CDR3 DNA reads TGTGCCAGCAGTGCCTGGGACAGGGGGGCAACTAATGAAAAACTGTTTTTT. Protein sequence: CASSAWDRGATNEKLFF.

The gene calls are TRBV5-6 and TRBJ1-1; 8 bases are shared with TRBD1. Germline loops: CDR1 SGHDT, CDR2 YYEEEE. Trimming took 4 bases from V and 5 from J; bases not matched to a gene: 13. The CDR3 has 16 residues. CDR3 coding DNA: TGTGCCAGCAGCGGCGACAGGGGAGTCCCAGGGACTGAAGCTTTCTTT. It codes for CASSGDRGVPGTEAFF.

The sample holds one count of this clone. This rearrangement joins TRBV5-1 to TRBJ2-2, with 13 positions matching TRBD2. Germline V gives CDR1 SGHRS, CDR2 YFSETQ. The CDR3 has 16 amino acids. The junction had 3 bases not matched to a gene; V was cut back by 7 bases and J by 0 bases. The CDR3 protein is CASWGLAGSNTGELFF. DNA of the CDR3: TGCGCCAGCTGGGGACTAGCGGGGTCGAACACCGGGGAGCTGTTTTTT. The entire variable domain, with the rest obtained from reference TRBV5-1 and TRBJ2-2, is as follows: KAGVTQTPRYLIKTRGQQVTLSCSPISGHRSVSWYQQTPGQGLQFLFEYFSETQRNKGNFPGRFSGRQFSNSRSEMNVSTLELGDSALYLCASWGLAGSNTGELFFGEGSRLTVL.

CDR3 region: CAWSRVVNTEAFF. CDR3 nucleotides: TGTGCCTGGAGCAGGGTTGTGAACACTGAAGCTTTCTTT. The chain recombines TRBV30 with TRBJ1-1; possibly TRBD1 for D (5 bases). The V end lost 3 bases, the J end lost 0 bases, and 8 bases lay between the germline ends. CDR3 length equals 13 residues. CDR1 GTSNPN and CDR2 SVGIG come from the germline V gene (reference sequence).

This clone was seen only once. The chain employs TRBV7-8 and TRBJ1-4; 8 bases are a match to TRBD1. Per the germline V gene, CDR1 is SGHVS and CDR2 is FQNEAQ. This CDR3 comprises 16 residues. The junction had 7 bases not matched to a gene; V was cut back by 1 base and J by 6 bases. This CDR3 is CASSLDRTGRDEKLFF. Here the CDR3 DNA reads TGTGCCAGCAGCTTAGATAGGACAGGGCGGGATGAAAAACTGTTTTTT.

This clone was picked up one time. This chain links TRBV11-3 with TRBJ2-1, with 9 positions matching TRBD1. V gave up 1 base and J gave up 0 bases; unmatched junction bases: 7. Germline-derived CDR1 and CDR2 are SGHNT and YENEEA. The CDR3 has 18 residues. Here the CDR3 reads CASSLGTGVQISYNEQFF. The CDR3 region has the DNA TGTGCCAGCAGCTTAGGGACAGGGGTTCAAATCTCCTACAATGAGCAGTTCTTC.

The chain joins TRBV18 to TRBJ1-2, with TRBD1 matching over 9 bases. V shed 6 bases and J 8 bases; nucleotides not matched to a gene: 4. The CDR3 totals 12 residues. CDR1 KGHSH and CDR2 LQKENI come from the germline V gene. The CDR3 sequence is CASSSGQGGYTF. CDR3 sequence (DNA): TGTGCCAGCTCGTCGGGACAGGGCGGCTACACCTTC.

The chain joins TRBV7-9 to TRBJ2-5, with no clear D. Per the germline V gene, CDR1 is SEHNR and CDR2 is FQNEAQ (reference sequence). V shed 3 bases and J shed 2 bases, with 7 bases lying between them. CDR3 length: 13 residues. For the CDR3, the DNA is TGTGCCAGCAGCTTGATCGGGCAAGAGACCCAGTACTTC. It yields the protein CASSLIGQETQYF.

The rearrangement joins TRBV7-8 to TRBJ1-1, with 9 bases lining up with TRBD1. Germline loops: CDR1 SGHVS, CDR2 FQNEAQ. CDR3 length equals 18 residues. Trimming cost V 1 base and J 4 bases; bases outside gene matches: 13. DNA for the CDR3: TGTGCCAGCAGCTTAGGGTCCGGACAGGGGATAAGGGCCACTGAAGCTTTCTTT. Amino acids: CASSLGSGQGIRATEAFF.

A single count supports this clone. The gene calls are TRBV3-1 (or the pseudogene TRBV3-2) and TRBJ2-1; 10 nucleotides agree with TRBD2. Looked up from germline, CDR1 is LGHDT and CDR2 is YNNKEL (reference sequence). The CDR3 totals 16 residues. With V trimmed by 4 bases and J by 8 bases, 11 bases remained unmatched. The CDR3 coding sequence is TGTGCCAGCAGCCGGAAGGGGGCTAGCGGGGGCCATGAGCAGTTCTTC. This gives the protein CASSRKGASGGHEQFF.

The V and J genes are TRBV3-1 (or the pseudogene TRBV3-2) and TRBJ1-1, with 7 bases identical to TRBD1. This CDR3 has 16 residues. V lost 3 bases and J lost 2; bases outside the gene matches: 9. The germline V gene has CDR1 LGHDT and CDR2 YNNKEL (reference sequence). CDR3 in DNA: TGTGCCAGCAGCCATTACAGGGGTGGAGGAAACACTGAAGCTTTCTTT. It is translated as CASSHYRGGGNTEAFF.

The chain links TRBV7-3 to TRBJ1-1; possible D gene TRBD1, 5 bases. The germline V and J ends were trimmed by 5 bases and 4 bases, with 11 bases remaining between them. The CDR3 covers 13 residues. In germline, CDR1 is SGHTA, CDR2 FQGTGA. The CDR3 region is CASSPVGATEAFF. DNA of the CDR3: TGTGCCAGCAGCCCGGTTGGGGCCACTGAAGCTTTCTTT.

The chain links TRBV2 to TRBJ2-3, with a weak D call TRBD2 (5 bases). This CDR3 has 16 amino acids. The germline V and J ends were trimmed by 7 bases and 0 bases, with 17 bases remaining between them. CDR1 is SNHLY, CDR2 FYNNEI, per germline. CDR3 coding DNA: TGTGCCAGCATCAGAGGGCACATACCTAGCACAGATACGCAGTATTTT. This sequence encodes CASIRGHIPSTDTQYF.

The CDR3, as DNA: TGTGCCAGCAGCGCCAGGGGGCCGAACACCGGGGAGCTGTTTTTT. It translates to CASSARGPNTGELFF. The chain links TRBV7-6 to TRBJ2-2; 8 nucleotides agree with TRBD1. Germline V gene data show CDR1 as SGHVS and CDR2 as FNYEAQ. CDR3 length: 15 residues. V lost 5 bases and J lost 0; bases outside the gene matches: 2.

The chain's CDR3 is CASSGLGATYNEQFF. The CDR3 DNA sequence: TGTGCCAGCAGCGGATTGGGAGCAACCTACAATGAGCAGTTCTTC. V usage is TRBV9 and J usage is TRBJ2-1, with D perhaps TRBD2 (5 bases). Germline V gene lookup returns CDR1 SGDLS and CDR2 YYNGEE. V lost 3 bases to trimming and J lost 2 bases, with 12 bases between them. The CDR3 is made up of 15 amino acids.

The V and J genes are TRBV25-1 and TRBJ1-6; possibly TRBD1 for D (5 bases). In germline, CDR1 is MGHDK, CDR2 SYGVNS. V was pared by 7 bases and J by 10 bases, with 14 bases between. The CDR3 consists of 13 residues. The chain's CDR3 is CASNTGWQSPLHF. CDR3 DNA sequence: TGTGCCAGCAACACAGGATGGCAATCACCCCTCCACTTT.